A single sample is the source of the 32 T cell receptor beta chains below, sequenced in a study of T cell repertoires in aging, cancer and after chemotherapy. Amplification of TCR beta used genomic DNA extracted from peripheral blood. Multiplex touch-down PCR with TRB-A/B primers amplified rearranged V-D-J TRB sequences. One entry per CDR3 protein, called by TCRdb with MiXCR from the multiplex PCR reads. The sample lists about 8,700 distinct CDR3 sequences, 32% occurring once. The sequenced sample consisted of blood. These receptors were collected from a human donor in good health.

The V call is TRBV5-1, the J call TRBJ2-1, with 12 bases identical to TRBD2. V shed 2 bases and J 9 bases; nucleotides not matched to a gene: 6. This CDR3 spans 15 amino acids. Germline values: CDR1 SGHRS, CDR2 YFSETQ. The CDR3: CASSFLAGGGGEQFF. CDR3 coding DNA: TGCGCCAGCAGCTTCCTAGCGGGAGGGGGAGGTGAGCAGTTCTTC.

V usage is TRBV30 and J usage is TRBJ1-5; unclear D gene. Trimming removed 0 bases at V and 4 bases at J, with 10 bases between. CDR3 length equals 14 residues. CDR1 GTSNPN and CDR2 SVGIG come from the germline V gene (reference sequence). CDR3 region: CAWSVGSGNQPQHF. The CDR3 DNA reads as TGTGCCTGGAGTGTAGGCTCGGGGAATCAGCCCCAGCATTTT.

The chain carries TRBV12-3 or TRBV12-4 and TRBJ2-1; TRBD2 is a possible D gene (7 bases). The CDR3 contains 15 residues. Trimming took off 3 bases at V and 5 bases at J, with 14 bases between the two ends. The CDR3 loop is CASSFFGGRDNEQFF. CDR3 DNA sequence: TGTGCCAGCAGTTTTTTCGGGGGGCGCGACAATGAGCAGTTCTTC.

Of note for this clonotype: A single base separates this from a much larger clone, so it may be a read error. CDR3 in DNA: TGTGCCAGCAGCCTCGGCGGGAGTCGATACAATGAGCAGTTCTTC. The encoded protein is CASSLGGSRYNEQFF. The chain uses TRBV7-9 and TRBJ2-1; 7 positions match TRBD2. The V and J ends lost 5 bases and 4 bases, in that order; junction bases with no gene match: 8. Germline V CDR1 and CDR2: SEHNR, FQNEAQ (reference sequence). The CDR3 runs 15 residues.

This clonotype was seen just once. The CDR3 reads CASSGGLAAKYNEQFF. The CDR3 bases are TGTGCCAGCAGCGGGGGACTTGCGGCAAAATACAATGAGCAGTTCTTC. The chain is built from TRBV7-9 and TRBJ2-1; TRBD2 might be the D (6 bases). This CDR3 spans 16 amino acids. The V gene lost 5 bases and the J gene lost 4 bases, with 18 bases spanning the gap. Germline V gives CDR1 SEHNR, CDR2 FQNEAQ (reference sequence).

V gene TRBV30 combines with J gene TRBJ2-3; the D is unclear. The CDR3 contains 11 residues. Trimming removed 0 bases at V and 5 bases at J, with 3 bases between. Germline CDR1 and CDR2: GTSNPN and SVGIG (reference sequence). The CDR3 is CAWSVEDTQYF. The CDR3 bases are TGTGCCTGGAGTGTAGAAGATACGCAGTATTTT.

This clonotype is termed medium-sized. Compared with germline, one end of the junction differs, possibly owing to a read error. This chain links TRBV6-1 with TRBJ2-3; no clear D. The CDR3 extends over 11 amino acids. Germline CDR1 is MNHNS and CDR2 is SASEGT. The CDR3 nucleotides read TGTGCCACCAGTCGGGTAGATACGCAGTATTTT. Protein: CATSRVDTQYF.

The CDR3 loop reads CASSTQGRVYEQYF. CDR3 in DNA: TGTGCCAGTTCAACCCAGGGGAGGGTCTACGAGCAGTACTTC. The J gene is TRBJ2-7, the V gene TRBV5-6; maybe TRBD2 (7 bases). The CDR3 loop spans 14 amino acids. Germline V lookup: CDR1 SGHDT, CDR2 YYEEEE. Between the trimmed V and J ends, which lost 8 bases and 3 bases, there was a span of 18 bases. The complete variable domain, with remaining parts taken from reference TRBV5-6 and TRBJ2-7, reads DAGVTQSPTHLIKTRGQQVTLRCSPKSGHDTVSWYQQALGQGPQFIFQYYEEEERQRGNFPDRFSGHQFPNYSSELNVNALLLGDSALYLCASSTQGRVYEQYFGPGTRLTVT.

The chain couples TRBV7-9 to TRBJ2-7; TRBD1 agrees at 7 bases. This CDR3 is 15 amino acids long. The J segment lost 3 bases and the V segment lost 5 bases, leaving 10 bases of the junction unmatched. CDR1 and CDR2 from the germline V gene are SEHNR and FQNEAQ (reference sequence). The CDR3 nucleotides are TGTGCCAGCAGCCCGACAGGGAGCCGGTACTACGAGCAGTACTTC. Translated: CASSPTGSRYYEQYF.

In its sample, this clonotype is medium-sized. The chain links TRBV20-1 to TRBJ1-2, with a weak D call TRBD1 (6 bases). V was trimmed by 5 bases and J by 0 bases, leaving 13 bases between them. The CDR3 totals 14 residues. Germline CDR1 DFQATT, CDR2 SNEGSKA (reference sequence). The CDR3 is CSALTGSANYGYTF. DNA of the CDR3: TGCAGTGCTCTTACAGGGTCAGCTAACTATGGCTACACCTTC.

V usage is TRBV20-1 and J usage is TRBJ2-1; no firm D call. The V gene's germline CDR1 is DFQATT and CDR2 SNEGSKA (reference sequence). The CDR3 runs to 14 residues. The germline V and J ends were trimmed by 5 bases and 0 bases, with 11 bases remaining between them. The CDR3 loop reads CSAPFPSSYNEQFF. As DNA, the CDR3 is TGCAGTGCTCCTTTTCCCAGCTCCTACAATGAGCAGTTCTTC.

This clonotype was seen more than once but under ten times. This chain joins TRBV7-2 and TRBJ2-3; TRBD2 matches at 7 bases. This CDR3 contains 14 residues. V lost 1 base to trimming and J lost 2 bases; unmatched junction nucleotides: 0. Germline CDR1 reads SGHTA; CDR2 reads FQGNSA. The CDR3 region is CASSLGLATDTQYF. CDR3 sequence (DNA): TGTGCCAGCAGCTTAGGACTAGCCACAGATACGCAGTATTTT.

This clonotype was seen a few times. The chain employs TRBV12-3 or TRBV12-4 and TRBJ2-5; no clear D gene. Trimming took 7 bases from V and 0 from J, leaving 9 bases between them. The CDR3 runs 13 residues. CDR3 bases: TGTGCCAGCAACTCCGAGTACCAAGAGACCCAGTACTTC. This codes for CASNSEYQETQYF.

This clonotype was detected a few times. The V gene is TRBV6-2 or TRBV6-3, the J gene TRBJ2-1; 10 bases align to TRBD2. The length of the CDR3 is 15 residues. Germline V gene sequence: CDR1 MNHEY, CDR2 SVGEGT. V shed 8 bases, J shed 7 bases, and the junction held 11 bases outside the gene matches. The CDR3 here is CASSLGGSGRNEQFF. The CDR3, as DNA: TGTGCCAGCTCCCTTGGAGGTAGCGGGAGGAATGAGCAGTTCTTC.

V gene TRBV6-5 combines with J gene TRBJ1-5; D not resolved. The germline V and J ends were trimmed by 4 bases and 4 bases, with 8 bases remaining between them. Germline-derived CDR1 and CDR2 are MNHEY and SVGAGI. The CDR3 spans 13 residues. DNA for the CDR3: TGTGCCAGCAGTTTCCAGATTAATCAGCCCCAGCATTTT. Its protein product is CASSFQINQPQHF.

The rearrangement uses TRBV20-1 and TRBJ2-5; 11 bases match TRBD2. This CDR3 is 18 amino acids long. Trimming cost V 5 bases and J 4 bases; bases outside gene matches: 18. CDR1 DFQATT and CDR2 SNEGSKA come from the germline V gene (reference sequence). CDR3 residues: CSARVGLSSGRAGETQYF. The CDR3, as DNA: TGCAGTGCTCGTGTAGGTCTAAGTAGCGGGAGGGCAGGAGAGACCCAGTACTTC.

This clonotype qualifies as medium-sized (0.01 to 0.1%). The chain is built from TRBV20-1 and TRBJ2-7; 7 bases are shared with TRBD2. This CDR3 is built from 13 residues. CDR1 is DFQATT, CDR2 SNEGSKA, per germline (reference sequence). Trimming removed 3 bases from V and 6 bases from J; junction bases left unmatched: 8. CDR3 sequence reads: CSARVAGATEQYF. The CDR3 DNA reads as TGCAGTGCTAGGGTGGCGGGAGCTACCGAGCAGTACTTC.

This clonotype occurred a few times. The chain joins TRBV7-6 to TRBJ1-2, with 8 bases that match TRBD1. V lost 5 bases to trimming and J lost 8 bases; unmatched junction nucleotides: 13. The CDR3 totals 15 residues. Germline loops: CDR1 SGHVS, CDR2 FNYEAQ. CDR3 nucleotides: TGTGCCAGCAGCCCCAGGGGGCAACAGCTAGGCGGCTACACCTTC. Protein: CASSPRGQQLGGYTF.

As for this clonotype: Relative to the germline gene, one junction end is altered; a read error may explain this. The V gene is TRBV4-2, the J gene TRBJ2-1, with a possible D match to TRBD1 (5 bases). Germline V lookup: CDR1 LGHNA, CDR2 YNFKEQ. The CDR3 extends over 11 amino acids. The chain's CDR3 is CASSQGDEQFF. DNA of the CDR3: TGCGCCAGCAGCCAAGGGGATGAGCAGTTCTTC.

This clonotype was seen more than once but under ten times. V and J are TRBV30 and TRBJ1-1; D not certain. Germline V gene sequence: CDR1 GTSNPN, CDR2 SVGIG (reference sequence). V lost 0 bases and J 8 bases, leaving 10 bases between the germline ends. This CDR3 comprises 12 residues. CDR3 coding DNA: TGTGCCTGGAGTGTAGGTGCTGTGGAAGCTTTCTTT. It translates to CAWSVGAVEAFF.

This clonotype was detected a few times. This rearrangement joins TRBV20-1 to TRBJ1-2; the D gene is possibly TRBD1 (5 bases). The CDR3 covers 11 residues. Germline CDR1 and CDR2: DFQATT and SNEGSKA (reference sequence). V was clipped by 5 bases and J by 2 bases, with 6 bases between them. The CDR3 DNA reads TGCAGTGCTCGGGACAACTATGGCTACACCTTC. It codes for CSARDNYGYTF.

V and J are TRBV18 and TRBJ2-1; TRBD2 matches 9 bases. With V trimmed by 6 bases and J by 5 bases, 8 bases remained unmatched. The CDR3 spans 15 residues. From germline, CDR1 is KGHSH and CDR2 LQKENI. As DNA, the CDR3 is TGTGCCAGCTCCACCCGGACTAGCGTAAACAATGAGCAGTTCTTC. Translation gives CASSTRTSVNNEQFF.

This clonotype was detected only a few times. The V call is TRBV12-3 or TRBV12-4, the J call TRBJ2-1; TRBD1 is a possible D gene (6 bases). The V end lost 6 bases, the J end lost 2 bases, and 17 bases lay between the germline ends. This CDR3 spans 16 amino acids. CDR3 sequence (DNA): TGTGCCAGCAGACCCCAGGGGCTTCTAACCTACAATGAGCAGTTCTTC. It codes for CASRPQGLLTYNEQFF.

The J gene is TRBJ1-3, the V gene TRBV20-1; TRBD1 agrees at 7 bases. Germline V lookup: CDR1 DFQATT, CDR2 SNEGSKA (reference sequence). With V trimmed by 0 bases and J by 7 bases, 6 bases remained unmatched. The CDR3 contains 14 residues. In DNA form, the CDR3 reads TGCAGTGCTAGAGATAACAGGGGCCTTAACACCATATATTTT. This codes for CSARDNRGLNTIYF.

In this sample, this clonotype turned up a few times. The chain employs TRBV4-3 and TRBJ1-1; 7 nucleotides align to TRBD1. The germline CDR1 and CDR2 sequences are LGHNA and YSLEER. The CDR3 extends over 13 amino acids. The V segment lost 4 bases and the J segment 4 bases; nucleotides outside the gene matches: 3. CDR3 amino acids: CASSRQGRTEAFF. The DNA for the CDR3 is TGCGCCAGCAGCCGACAGGGCCGCACTGAAGCTTTCTTT.

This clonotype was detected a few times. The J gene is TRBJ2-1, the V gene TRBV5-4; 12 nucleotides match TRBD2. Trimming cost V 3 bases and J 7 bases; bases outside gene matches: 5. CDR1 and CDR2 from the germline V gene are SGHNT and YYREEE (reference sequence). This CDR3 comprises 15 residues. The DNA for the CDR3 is TGTGCCAGCAGCTACAGACTAGCGGGAGTGAATGAGCAGTTCTTC. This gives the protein CASSYRLAGVNEQFF.

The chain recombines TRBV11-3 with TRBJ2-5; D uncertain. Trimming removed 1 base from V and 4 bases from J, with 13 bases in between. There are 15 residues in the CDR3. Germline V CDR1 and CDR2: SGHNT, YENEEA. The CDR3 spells CASSLGGRGVETQYF. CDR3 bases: TGTGCCAGCAGCTTAGGTGGACGTGGAGTAGAGACCCAGTACTTC. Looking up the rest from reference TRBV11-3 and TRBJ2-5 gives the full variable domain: EAGVVQSPRYKIIEKKQPVAFWCNPISGHNTLYWYLQNLGQGPELLIRYENEEAVDDSQLPKDRFSAERLKGVDSTLKIQPAELGDSAVYLCASSLGGRGVETQYFGPGTRLLVL.

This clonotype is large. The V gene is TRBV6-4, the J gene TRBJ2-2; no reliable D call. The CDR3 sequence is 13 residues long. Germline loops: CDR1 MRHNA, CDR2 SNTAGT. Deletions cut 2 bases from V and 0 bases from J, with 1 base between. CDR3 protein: CASSDTNTGELFF. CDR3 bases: TGTGCCAGCAGTGACACGAACACCGGGGAGCTGTTTTTT.

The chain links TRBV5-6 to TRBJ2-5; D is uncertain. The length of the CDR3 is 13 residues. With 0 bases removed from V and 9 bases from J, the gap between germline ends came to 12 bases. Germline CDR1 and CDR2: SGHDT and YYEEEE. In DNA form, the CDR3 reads TGTGCCAGCAGCTTGGGTCCCGTGCAGCCCCAGTACTTC. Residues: CASSLGPVQPQYF.

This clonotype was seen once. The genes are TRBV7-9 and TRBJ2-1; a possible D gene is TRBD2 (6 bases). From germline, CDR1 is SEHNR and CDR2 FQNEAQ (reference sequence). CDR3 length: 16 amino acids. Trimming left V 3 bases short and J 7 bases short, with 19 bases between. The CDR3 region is CASSFTLGGRENEQFF. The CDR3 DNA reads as TGTGCCAGCAGCTTCACGTTGGGGGGACGTGAAAATGAGCAGTTCTTC.

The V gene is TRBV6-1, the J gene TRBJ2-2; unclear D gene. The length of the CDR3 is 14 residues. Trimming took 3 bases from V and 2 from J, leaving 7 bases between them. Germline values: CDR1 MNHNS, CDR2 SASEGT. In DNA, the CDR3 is TGTGCCAGCAGTGACCAGGTTAACACCGGGGAGCTGTTTTTT. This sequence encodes CASSDQVNTGELFF.

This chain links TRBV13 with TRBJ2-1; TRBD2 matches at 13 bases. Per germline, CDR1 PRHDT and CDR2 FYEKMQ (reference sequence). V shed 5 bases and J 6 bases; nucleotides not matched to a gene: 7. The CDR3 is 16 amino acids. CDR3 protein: CASSPALAGGVNEQFF. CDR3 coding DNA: TGTGCCAGCAGCCCCGCACTAGCGGGAGGGGTCAATGAGCAGTTCTTC.